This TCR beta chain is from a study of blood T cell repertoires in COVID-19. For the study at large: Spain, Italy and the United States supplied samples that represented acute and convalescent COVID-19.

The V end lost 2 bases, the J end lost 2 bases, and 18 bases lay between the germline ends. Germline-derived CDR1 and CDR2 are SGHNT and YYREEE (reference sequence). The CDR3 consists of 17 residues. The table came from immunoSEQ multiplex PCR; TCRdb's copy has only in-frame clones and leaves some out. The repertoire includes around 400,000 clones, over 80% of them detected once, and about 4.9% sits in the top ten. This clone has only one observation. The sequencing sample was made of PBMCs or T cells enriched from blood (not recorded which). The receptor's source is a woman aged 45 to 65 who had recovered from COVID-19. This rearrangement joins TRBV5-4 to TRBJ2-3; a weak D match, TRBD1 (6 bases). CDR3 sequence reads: CASSFGGTGIDTDTQYF. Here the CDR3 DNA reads TGTGCCAGCAGCTTTGGAGGCACAGGGATCGACACAGATACGCAGTATTTT. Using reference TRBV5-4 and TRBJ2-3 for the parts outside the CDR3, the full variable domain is ETGVTQSPTHLIKTRGQQVTLRCSSQSGHNTVSWYQQALGQGPQFIFQYYREEENGRGNFPPRFSGLQFPNYSSELNVNALELDDSALYLCASSFGGTGIDTDTQYFGPGTRLTVL.